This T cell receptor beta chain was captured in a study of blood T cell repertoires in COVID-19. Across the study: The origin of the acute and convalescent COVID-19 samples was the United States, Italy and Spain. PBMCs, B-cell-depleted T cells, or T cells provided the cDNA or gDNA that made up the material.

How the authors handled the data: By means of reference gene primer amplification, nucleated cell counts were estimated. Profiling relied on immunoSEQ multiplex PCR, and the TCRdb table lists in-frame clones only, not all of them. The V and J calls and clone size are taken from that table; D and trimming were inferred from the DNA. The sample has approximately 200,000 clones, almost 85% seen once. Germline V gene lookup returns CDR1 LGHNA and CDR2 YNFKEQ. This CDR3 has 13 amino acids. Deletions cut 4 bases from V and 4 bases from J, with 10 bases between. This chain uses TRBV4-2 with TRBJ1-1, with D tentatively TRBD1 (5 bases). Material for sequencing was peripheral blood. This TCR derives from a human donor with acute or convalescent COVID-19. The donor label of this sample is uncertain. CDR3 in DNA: TGTGCCAGCAGCCGCACAGGTTCCACTGAAGCTTTCTTT. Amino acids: CASSRTGSTEAFF.